This T cell receptor beta chain came from a study of beta chain features in type 1 diabetes. Study details: The study examined 107,917,701 sorted cells across all samples.

Expressed TCRB transcripts were sequenced because the entire RNA isolate underwent reverse transcription. TCRdb keeps only in-frame clones here, not all; method: immunoSEQ multiplex PCR. The data show around 170,000 clones, 9% to 10% seen once. About this clone: Its antigen is as yet unknown.

Study-level findings and limits: For type 1 diabetes patients, VDJ junctions showed fewer insertions and more deletions. Patients with Type 1 diabetes showed moderately but significantly shorter TCRB CDR3s in all four CD4+ subsets. In the patient group, naive, central memory and Treg TCRB repertoires seemed more alike than in the healthy donor group.

The CDR3 has 13 residues. V lost 9 bases to trimming and J lost 4 bases; unmatched junction nucleotides: 6. Looked up from germline, CDR1 is LNHDA and CDR2 is SQIVND (reference sequence). Central memory, naive, regulatory and stem cell-like memory CD4+ cells were sorted by CD45RO/CCR7/CD25/CD127/CD95/CD27. The sequenced material came from central memory CD4+ T cells from blood. This TCR derives from a woman in her twenties or thirties with type 1 diabetes. The V call is TRBV19, the J call TRBJ1-2; 9 bases match TRBD1. This chain's CDR3 is CASQGTGRYGYTF. The CDR3 DNA reads TGTGCCAGCCAAGGGACAGGGCGCTATGGCTACACCTTC.